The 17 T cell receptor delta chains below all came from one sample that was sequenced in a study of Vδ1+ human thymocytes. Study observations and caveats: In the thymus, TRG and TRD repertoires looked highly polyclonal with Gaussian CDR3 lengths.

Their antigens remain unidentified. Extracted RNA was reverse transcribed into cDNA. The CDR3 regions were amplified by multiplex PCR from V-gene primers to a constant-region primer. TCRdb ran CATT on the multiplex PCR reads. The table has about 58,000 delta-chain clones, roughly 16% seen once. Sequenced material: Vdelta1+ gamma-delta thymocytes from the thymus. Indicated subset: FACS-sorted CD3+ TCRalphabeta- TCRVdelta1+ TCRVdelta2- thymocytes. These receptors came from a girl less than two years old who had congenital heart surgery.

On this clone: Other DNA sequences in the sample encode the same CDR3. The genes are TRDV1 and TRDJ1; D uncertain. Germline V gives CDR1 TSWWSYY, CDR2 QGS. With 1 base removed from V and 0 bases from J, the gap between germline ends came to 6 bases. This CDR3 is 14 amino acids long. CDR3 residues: CALGEPSYTDKLIF. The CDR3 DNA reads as TGTGCTCTTGGGGAACCCTCGTACACCGATAAACTCATCTTT.

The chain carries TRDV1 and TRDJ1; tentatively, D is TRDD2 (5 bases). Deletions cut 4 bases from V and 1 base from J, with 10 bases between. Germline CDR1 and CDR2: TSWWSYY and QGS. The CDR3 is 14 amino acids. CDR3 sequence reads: CALGGPSGTDKLIF. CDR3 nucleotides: TGTGCTCTTGGGGGGCCTTCGGGCACCGATAAACTCATCTTT.

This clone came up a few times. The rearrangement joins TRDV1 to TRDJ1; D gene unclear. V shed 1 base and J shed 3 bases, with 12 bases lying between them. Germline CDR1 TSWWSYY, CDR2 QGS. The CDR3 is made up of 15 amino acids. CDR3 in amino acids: CALGEPVLRADKLIF. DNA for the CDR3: TGTGCTCTTGGGGAACCGGTACTTAGAGCCGATAAACTCATCTTT.

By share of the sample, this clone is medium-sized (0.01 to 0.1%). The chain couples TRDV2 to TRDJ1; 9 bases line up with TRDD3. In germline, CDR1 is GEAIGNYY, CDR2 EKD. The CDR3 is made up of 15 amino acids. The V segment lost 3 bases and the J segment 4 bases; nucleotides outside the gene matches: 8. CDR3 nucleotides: TGTGCCTGTGACGTACTGGGGGACCGGAACGATAAACTCATCTTT. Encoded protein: CACDVLGDRNDKLIF.

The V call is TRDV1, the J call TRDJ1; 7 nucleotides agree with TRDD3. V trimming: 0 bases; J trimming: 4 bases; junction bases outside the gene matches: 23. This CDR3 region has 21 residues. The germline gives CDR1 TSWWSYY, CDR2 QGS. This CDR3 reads CALGELEGAPSVWGYVDKLIF. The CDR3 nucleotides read TGTGCTCTTGGGGAACTAGAAGGCGCCCCCTCCGTCTGGGGATATGTCGATAAACTCATCTTT.

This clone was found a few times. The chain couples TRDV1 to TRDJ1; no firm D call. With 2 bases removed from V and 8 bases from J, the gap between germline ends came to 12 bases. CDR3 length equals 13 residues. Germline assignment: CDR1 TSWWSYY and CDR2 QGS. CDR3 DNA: TGTGCTCTTGGGGAAACTTTCGGTTTAAAACTCATCTTT. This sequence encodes CALGETFGLKLIF.

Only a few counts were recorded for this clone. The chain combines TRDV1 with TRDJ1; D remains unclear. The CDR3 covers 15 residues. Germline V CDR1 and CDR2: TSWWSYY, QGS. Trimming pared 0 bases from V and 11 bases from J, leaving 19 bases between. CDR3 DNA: TGTGCTCTTGGGGAACTGTCCCATCTGCCTGCTAAGCTCATCTTT. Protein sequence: CALGELSHLPAKLIF.

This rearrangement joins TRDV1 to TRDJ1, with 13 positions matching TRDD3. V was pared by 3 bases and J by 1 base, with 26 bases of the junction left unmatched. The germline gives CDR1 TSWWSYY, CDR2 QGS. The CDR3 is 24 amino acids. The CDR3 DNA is TGTGCTCTTGGGGAGTCTTCCGTCCCCCGCAACTGGGGGATACGCGCTGTCCGCACCGATAAACTCATCTTT. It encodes CALGESSVPRNWGIRAVRTDKLIF.

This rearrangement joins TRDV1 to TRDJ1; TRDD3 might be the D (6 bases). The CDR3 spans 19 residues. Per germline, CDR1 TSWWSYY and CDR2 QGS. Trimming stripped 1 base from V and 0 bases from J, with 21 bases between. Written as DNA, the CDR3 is TGTGCTCTTGGGGAACGGACCCCCCCGTACTGGGAGAACACCGATAAACTCATCTTT. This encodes CALGERTPPYWENTDKLIF.

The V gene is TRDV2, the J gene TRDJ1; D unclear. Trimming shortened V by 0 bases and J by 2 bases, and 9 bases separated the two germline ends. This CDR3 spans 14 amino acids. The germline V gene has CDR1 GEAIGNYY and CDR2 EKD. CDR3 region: CACDTGYGTDKLIF. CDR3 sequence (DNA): TGTGCCTGTGACACCGGGTACGGGACCGATAAACTCATCTTT.

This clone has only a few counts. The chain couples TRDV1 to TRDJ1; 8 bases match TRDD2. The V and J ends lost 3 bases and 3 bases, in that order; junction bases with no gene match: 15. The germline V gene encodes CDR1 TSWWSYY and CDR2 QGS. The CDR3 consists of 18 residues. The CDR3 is CALGEPAFLAGGSDKLIF. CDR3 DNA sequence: TGTGCTCTTGGGGAGCCGGCCTTCCTAGCAGGTGGGTCCGATAAACTCATCTTT.

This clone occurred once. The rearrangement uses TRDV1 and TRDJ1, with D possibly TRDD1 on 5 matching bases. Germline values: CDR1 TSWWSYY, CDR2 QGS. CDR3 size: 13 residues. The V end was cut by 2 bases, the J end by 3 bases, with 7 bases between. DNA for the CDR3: TGTGCTCTTGGGGAAAAAATATCCGATAAACTCATCTTT. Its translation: CALGEKISDKLIF.

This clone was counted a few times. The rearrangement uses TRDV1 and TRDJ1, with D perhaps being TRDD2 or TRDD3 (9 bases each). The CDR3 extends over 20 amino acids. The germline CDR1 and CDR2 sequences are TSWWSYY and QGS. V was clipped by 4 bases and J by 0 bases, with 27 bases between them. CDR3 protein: CALGGAFLRTGGVYTDKLIF. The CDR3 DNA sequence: TGTGCTCTTGGGGGGGCCTTCCTACGAACTGGGGGAGTGTACACCGATAAACTCATCTTT.

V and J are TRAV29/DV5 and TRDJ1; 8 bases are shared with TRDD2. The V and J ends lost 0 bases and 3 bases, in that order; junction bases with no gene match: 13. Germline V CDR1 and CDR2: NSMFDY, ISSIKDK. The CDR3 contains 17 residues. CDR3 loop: CAASAFLGGQYADKLIF. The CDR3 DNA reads TGTGCAGCAAGCGCCTTCCTAGGGGGCCAGTACGCCGATAAACTCATCTTT.

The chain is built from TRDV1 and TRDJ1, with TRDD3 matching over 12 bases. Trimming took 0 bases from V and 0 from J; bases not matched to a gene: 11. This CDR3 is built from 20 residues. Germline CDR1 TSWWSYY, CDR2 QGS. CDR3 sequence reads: CALGELWVTGGYKYTDKLIF. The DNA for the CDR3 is TGTGCTCTTGGGGAACTGTGGGTGACTGGGGGATACAAGTACACCGATAAACTCATCTTT.

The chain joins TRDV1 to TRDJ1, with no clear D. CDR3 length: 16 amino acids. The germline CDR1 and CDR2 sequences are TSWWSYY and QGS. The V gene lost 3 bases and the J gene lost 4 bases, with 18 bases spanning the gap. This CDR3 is CALGDPSLVRGDKLIF. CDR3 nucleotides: TGTGCTCTTGGGGATCCCTCTCTGGTAAGGGGCGATAAACTCATCTTT.

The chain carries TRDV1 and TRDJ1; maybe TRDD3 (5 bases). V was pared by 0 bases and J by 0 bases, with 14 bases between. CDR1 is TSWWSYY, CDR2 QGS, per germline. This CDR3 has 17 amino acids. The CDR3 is CALGELAGPSYTDKLIF. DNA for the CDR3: TGTGCTCTTGGGGAACTTGCTGGGCCGAGCTACACCGATAAACTCATCTTT.